This T cell receptor beta chain derives from a study of post-analysis software for immune sequencing data. At the level of the study: Several disease courses (relapsing-remitting, secondary progressive and progressive-relapsing) of multiple sclerosis were included. Study conclusions and caveats: A significant reduction in normalized Chao1 diversity was observed in multiple sclerosis patients versus controls. Strong same-batch co-clustering of samples appeared with F measure clustering. Five TRBV segments were more frequent in patients than controls; TRBV5-6, TRBV5-1 and TRBV20-1 belonged to this group.

Unique molecular identifiers featured in each of the TCR beta cDNA libraries. With about 0.9 to 11 million T cells as the source, some 500,000 cDNA molecules resulted. TCRdb used MiXCR to reprocess the PCR reads, holding one entry per CDR3 protein. The sample lists over 300,000 distinct CDR3 sequences, around 37% occurring once. About this clonotype: Its cognate antigen is unknown.

The CDR3 has 12 amino acids. Per the germline V gene, CDR1 is MNHEY and CDR2 is SMNVEV (reference sequence). V was shortened by 4 bases and J by 2 bases, with 3 bases between the two germline ends. This clonotype originated in a girl aged 10-17 years with multiple sclerosis. The chain recombines TRBV27 with TRBJ1-3; D gene unclear. Sequencing input: blood. The CDR3 DNA is TGTGCCAGCAGTTCCCCTGGAAACACCATATATTTT. Translating gives CASSSPGNTIYF.